A selection of T cell receptor beta chains follows, all from one sample in a study of blood T cell repertoires in COVID-19. Clones were read by immunoSEQ multiplex PCR, and TCRdb kept only the in-frame ones, dropping some. The sample includes roughly 60,000 clones, approximately 90% of them seen just once. Material for sequencing was peripheral blood. These receptors were taken from a woman at least 80 years old with active COVID-19. Both conserved end residues are part of each CDR3. A D gene is named only where the DNA matches it firmly. Size values are once, few and many counts, or a class for expanded clones, and some rows have none.

>TRBJ2-7|-|-|TRBV6-5
CASNPSPPQAGEQYF
TGTGCCAGCAATCCCTCCCCCCCCCAAGCGGGCGAGCAGTACTTC
>TRBJ2-1|-|TRBD2|TRBV7-2
CASSLGGGGYNEQFF
TGTGCCAGCAGCTTAGGCGGGGGGGGCTACAATGAGCAGTTCTTC
>TRBJ2-3|-|-|TRBV12-3/TRBV12-4
CASSKRDTQYF
TGTGCCAGCAGCAAGAGAGATACGCAGTATTTT
>TRBJ2-1|-|-|TRBV12-3/TRBV12-4
CASSLYGRDEQFF
TGTGCCAGCAGTTTGTACGGGAGAGATGAGCAGTTCTTC
>TRBJ2-6|-|-|TRBV28
CASSPPPGAGANVLTF
TGTGCCAGCAGTCCCCCCCCCGGGGCTGGGGCCAACGTCCTGACTTTC
>TRBJ2-7|-|TRBD2|TRBV7-2
CASSLTSLSYEQYF
TGTGCCAGCAGCTTGACTAGCCTTTCCTACGAGCAGTACTTC
>TRBJ2-5|-|-|TRBV7-8
CASSLAASPETQYF
TGTGCCAGCAGCTTAGCGGCCTCCCCAGAGACCCAGTACTTC
>TRBJ1-5|-|-|TRBV2
CASSGQDFSNQPQHF
TGTGCCAGCAGTGGGCAGGACTTTAGCAATCAGCCCCAGCATTTT
>TRBJ2-5|-|TRBD2|TRBV5-4
CASSPRTSGRAETQYF
TGTGCCAGCAGCCCCCGGACTAGCGGGAGGGCCGAGACCCAGTACTTC
>TRBJ1-6|-|-|TRBV9
CASSVREAYNSPLHF
TGTGCCAGCAGCGTTCGGGAGGCCTATAATTCACCCCTCCACTTT
>TRBJ2-5|-|TRBD1|TRBV7-9
CASSKRDRRAEAYQETQYF
TGTGCCAGCAGCAAACGGGACAGAAGGGCCGAAGCGTACCAAGAGACCCAGTACTTC
>TRBJ1-2|-|-|TRBV28
CASSFTPDISYGYTF
TGTGCCAGCAGTTTTACCCCGGACATTTCCTATGGCTACACCTTC
>TRBJ2-2|-|-|TRBV28
CASSLRRGRTGELFF
TGTGCCAGCAGTTTGCGGAGGGGGCGAACCGGGGAGCTGTTTTTT
>TRBJ2-3|-|-|TRBV7-9
CASETKPPAQYF
TGTGCCAGCGAAACAAAACCCCCAGCGCAGTATTTT
>TRBJ2-2|-|-|TRBV3-1/TRBV3-2
CASSQGRFTTGELFF
TGTGCCAGCAGCCAGGGCAGGTTCACCACCGGGGAGCTGTTTTTT
>TRBJ1-2|-|-|TRBV4-2
CASSPGEGRRAGYTF
TGTGCCAGCAGCCCTGGGGAGGGTCGGAGGGCTGGCTACACCTTC
>TRBJ2-3|-|-|TRBV2
CASSEVGSADTQYF
TGTGCCAGCAGTGAAGTAGGTAGCGCAGATACGCAGTATTTT
>TRBJ2-5|-|-|TRBV7-8
CASSAQDGTQYF
TGTGCCAGCAGCGCCCAGGATGGGACCCAGTACTTC
>TRBJ2-2|-|TRBD2|TRBV27
CASSLLAGGPGGELFF
TGTGCCAGCAGCCTACTAGCGGGAGGGCCGGGCGGGGAGCTGTTTTTT
>TRBJ2-5|-|TRBD2|TRBV7-6
CASSLVAGSQETQYF
TGTGCCAGCAGCTTGGTAGCGGGTTCGCAAGAGACCCAGTACTTC
>TRBJ1-1|few|-|TRBV7-9
CASSLHWRTEAFF
TGTGCCAGCAGCTTGCATTGGAGAACTGAAGCTTTCTTT
>TRBJ2-7|-|TRBD1|TRBV10-2
CASSETGQGGDEQYF
TGCGCCAGCAGTGAAACAGGACAGGGGGGGGACGAGCAGTACTTC
>TRBJ1-6|-|-|TRBV6-1
CASSEDGSFMAPLHF
TGTGCCAGCAGTGAAGATGGGAGCTTTATGGCACCCCTCCACTTT
>TRBJ2-7|-|-|TRBV28
CASSPQGGEQYF
TGTGCCAGCAGCCCTCAGGGGGGCGAGCAGTACTTC
>TRBJ1-2|-|TRBD1|TRBV2
CASSGTGYYGYTF
TGTGCCAGCAGCGGGACAGGGTACTATGGCTACACCTTC
>TRBJ1-4|-|-|TRBV7-2
CASSLAGAGEKLFF
TGTGCCAGCAGCTTGGCGGGGGCAGGCGAAAAACTGTTTTTT
>TRBJ2-5|-|-|TRBV2
CASSEEVFGVYQETQYF
TGTGCCAGCAGTGAGGAGGTCTTCGGGGTTTACCAAGAGACCCAGTACTTC
>TRBJ2-5|-|-|TRBV18
CASSLAGTLETQYF
TGTGCCAGCTCACTTGCCGGGACATTAGAGACCCAGTACTTC
>TRBJ2-3|-|TRBD2|TRBV6-4
CASSDSTAGGGTDTQYF
TGTGCCAGCAGTGACTCCACAGCGGGGGGAGGCACAGATACGCAGTATTTT
>TRBJ2-2|-|TRBD2|TRBV7-9
CASSTRGLAGIGGELFF
TGTGCCAGCAGCACTAGAGGCCTAGCGGGGATAGGCGGGGAGCTGTTTTTT
>TRBJ2-2|-|-|TRBV19
CASSMLLDASTGELFF
TGTGCCAGTAGTATGTTGCTAGACGCGAGCACCGGGGAGCTGTTTTTT
>TRBJ2-1|-|TRBD2|TRBV24-1
CATISPRGVYNEQFF
TGTGCCACCATTTCCCCTCGGGGGGTTTACAATGAGCAGTTCTTC
>TRBJ2-7|-|TRBD1|TRBV10-1
CASSGGTGAHEQYF
TGCGCCAGCAGTGGCGGGACAGGGGCCCACGAGCAGTACTTC
>TRBJ1-2|-|-|TRBV3-1/TRBV3-2
CASSQDGANYGYTF
TGTGCCAGCAGCCAAGATGGAGCTAACTATGGCTACACCTTC
>TRBJ2-1|-|TRBD2|TRBV5-1
CASRTQREYNEQFF
TGCGCCAGCAGGACGCAGCGGGAGTATAATGAGCAGTTCTTC
>TRBJ2-2|-|-|TRBV11-3
CASSSDHGTGELFF
TGTGCCAGCAGCTCCGACCACGGGACCGGGGAGCTGTTTTTT
>TRBJ2-3|-|-|TRBV5-1
CASSLEAGGTDTQYF
TGCGCCAGCAGCTTGGAAGCAGGGGGCACAGATACGCAGTATTTT
>TRBJ2-7|few|TRBD1|TRBV5-6
CASSSSGTEIYEQYF
TGTGCCAGCAGCTCATCCGGGACAGAAATTTACGAGCAGTACTTC
>TRBJ2-5|-|TRBD1|TRBV7-6
CASSTLSGTGMGTQYF
TGTGCCAGCAGCACCCTCTCCGGGACAGGGATGGGGACCCAGTACTTC
>TRBJ2-1|-|TRBD2|TRBV5-5
CASSLTGGPEEQFF
TGTGCCAGCAGCTTGACGGGGGGGCCTGAGGAGCAGTTCTTC
>TRBJ1-6|-|-|TRBV6-5
CASKIDILYNSPLHF
TGTGCCAGCAAAATCGACATTCTCTATAATTCACCCCTCCACTTT